Detailed here is one T cell receptor (beta chain). Antigen: not known. This sample was taken from a study of PD-1 blockade in classical Hodgkin lymphoma. The germline V gene encodes CDR1 DFQATT and CDR2 SNEGSKA (reference sequence). The CDR3 has 11 amino acids. Between the trimmed V and J ends, which lost 5 bases and 7 bases, there was a span of 9 bases. Measured with immunoSEQ multiplex PCR; TCRdb has only the in-frame clones, and not every one. The repertoire holds 7,000 or so clones, with roughly 80% as singletons. Relapse after autologous stem cell transplantation occurred in every patient, and brentuximab vedotin exposure varied. Thawed PBMCs were the source of CD4+ T cells, purified by magnetic negative selection. The patients, who had relapsed/refractory classical Hodgkin lymphoma, achieved best responses of complete response, partial response or progressive disease. Study-wide results and caveats: Baseline TCR diversity was reportedly lower in newly diagnosed patients than in healthy donors. It was reported as lower still in relapsed/refractory patients.

This sequence joins TRBV20-1 and TRBJ2-1; D may be TRBD2 (5 bases). The TCR was taken from a human donor with classical Hodgkin lymphoma. The sequences come from CD4+ T cells from blood, collected at baseline. CDR3 DNA sequence: TGCAGTGCTGAGGGCTTTAATGAGCAGTTCTTC. Translated: CSAEGFNEQFF.